This passage covers 29 T cell receptor beta chains from one sample sequenced in a study of blood T cell repertoires in COVID-19. The table came from immunoSEQ multiplex PCR; TCRdb's copy has only in-frame clones and leaves some out. In the table there are a few hundred thousand clones, over 85% of which are singletons. The sequencing sample was made of PBMCs or T cells enriched from blood (not recorded which). These receptors were taken from a woman between 25 and 40 years old who had recovered from COVID-19.

CDR3 nucleotide sequence: TGTGCCAGCAGTCCCCCCCAGGGGATTGGGTATGGCTACACCTTC. Its protein product is CASSPPQGIGYGYTF. The chain is built from TRBV28 and TRBJ1-2; possible D gene TRBD1, 6 bases. The germline CDR1 and CDR2 sequences are MDHEN and SYDVKM. Deletions cut 5 bases from V and 5 bases from J, with 18 bases between. The CDR3 has 15 residues.

The table lists this clone with a count of one. At one end, the junction sequence differs from germline, possibly due to a read error. V is TRBV30 and J is TRBJ1-1, with TRBD1 identical over 8 bases. There are 11 residues in the CDR3. Germline CDR1 reads GTSNPN; CDR2 reads SVGIG (reference sequence). The CDR3: CAWRLRDRHDF. The DNA for the CDR3 is TGTGCCTGGAGACTAAGGGACAGGCATGACTTT.

The sample holds a few counts of this clone. The J gene is TRBJ2-7, the V gene TRBV4-1, with 11 bases lining up with TRBD2. From germline, CDR1 is MGHRA and CDR2 YSYEKL. This CDR3 has 16 residues. The J segment lost 3 bases and the V segment lost 4 bases, leaving 8 bases of the junction unmatched. The CDR3 DNA reads TGCGCCAGCAGCCTTGGATCCGGGACTAGCGGCTACGAGCAGTACTTC. Translation: CASSLGSGTSGYEQYF.

The chain recombines TRBV6-5 with TRBJ1-1; D uncertain. The germline V gene has CDR1 MNHEY and CDR2 SVGAGI. The V gene lost 0 bases and the J gene lost 5 bases, with 10 bases spanning the gap. The CDR3 runs to 14 residues. The CDR3 coding sequence is TGTGCCAGCAGTTACTCGTTGGGGAGGACTGAAGCTTTCTTT. Translation gives CASSYSLGRTEAFF.

V gene TRBV27 combines with J gene TRBJ2-4; TRBD1 might be the D (6 bases). V was pared by 3 bases and J by 9 bases, with 12 bases between. CDR1 is MNHEY, CDR2 SMNVEV, per germline (reference sequence). This CDR3 contains 13 residues. CDR3 loop: CASSFRGLGIQYF. The CDR3, as DNA: TGTGCCAGCAGTTTTAGGGGGTTAGGCATTCAGTACTTC.

The chain joins TRBV7-7 to TRBJ2-1; 8 bases fit TRBD2. The germline CDR1 and CDR2 sequences are SSHAT and FNYEAQ (reference sequence). V was pared by 4 bases and J by 6 bases, with 8 bases of the junction left unmatched. The CDR3 contains 15 residues. In DNA, the CDR3 is TGTGCCAGCAGCTCCGGGACTAGTGGTGTCAATGAGCAGTTCTTC. As protein: CASSSGTSGVNEQFF.

The CDR3 DNA reads as TGTGCCAGTTGTGCCCCGGCGGGTGGCTACACCTTC. As protein: CASCAPAGGYTF. V gene TRBV19 combines with J gene TRBJ1-2; D unclear. Germline V gives CDR1 LNHDA, CDR2 SQIVND (reference sequence). This CDR3 spans 12 amino acids. Trimming took 8 bases from V and 7 from J, leaving 14 bases between them.

The chain has TRBV28 and TRBJ2-7; maybe TRBD1 (6 bases). The CDR3 loop spans 15 amino acids. The germline V and J ends were trimmed by 5 bases and 2 bases, with 16 bases remaining between them. The germline gives CDR1 MDHEN, CDR2 SYDVKM. CDR3 residues: CASSHRRGWAYEQYF. The CDR3 DNA follows: TGTGCCAGCAGTCACCGCAGGGGATGGGCCTACGAGCAGTACTTC. Together with reference TRBV28 and TRBJ2-7, the CDR3 gives the full variable domain: DVKVTQSSRYLVKRTGEKVFLECVQDMDHENMFWYRQDPGLGLRLIYFSYDVKMKEKGDIPEGYSVSREKKERFSLILESASTNQTSMYLCASSHRRGWAYEQYFGPGTRLTVT.

The gene calls are TRBV13 and TRBJ1-3; the D gene is possibly TRBD1 (5 bases). From germline, CDR1 is PRHDT and CDR2 FYEKMQ (reference sequence). CDR3 length: 13 amino acids. Trimming shortened V by 5 bases and J by 4 bases, and 9 bases separated the two germline ends. This chain's CDR3 is CASSRNRGNTIYF. DNA for the CDR3: TGTGCCAGCAGCCGTAACAGGGGAAACACCATATATTTT.

The V and J genes are TRBV20-1 and TRBJ2-7; perhaps TRBD1 as D (6 bases). V was trimmed by 3 bases and J by 6 bases, leaving 9 bases between them. The CDR3 covers 11 residues. Germline V gene lookup returns CDR1 DFQATT and CDR2 SNEGSKA (reference sequence). CDR3 DNA sequence: TGCAGTGCTAGTACAGGGTTCGAGCAGTACTTC. This sequence encodes CSASTGFEQYF.

The chain has TRBV6-6 and TRBJ1-3; D may be TRBD1 (5 bases). V lost 2 bases, J lost 4 bases, and 9 bases lay in between. This CDR3 region has 14 residues. The germline gives CDR1 MNHNY, CDR2 SVGAGI (reference sequence). CDR3: CASSYDSNGNTIYF. The CDR3 nucleotides read TGTGCCAGCAGTTACGACAGCAACGGAAACACCATATATTTT.

The rearrangement joins TRBV29-1 to TRBJ2-7; TRBD1 might be the D (5 bases). This CDR3 region has 17 residues. CDR1 is SQVTM and CDR2 is ANQGSEA in the germline V gene. With 5 bases removed from V and 0 bases from J, the gap between germline ends came to 23 bases. The CDR3 DNA reads TGCAGCGTTTCTTTCAGGGTCTCCCCTAGGAGCTCCTACGAGCAGTACTTC. Amino acids: CSVSFRVSPRSSYEQYF.

The count of this clone is one. The chain couples TRBV7-2 to TRBJ2-7, with 11 positions matching TRBD1. The CDR3 runs 17 residues. In germline, CDR1 is SGHTA, CDR2 FQGNSA. V dropped 5 bases and J dropped 4; count of bases not matched to a gene: 13. CDR3 in DNA: TGTGCCAGCAGCCAGCTCCTTCGGACAGGGGGCTCTTACGAGCAGTACTTC. It encodes CASSQLLRTGGSYEQYF.

This chain connects TRBV5-1 to TRBJ1-4, with unresolved D. V was shortened by 4 bases and J by 6 bases, with 13 bases between the two germline ends. CDR3 length equals 14 residues. Germline V CDR1 and CDR2: SGHRS, YFSETQ. The CDR3 sequence is CASSPFGSDEKLFF. The CDR3 bases are TGCGCCAGCAGCCCCTTCGGTAGCGATGAAAAACTGTTTTTT.

This chain links TRBV6-5 with TRBJ2-7; TRBD2 matches 7 bases. The J segment lost 6 bases and the V segment lost 6 bases, leaving 8 bases of the junction unmatched. The CDR3 loop spans 13 amino acids. Germline V CDR1 and CDR2: MNHEY, SVGAGI. CDR3 in amino acids: CASRALAALEQYF. CDR3 nucleotides: TGTGCCAGCAGGGCCCTAGCGGCCCTCGAGCAGTACTTC.

The rearrangement uses TRBV5-1 and TRBJ2-5, with TRBD2 as a possible D gene (5 bases). Trimming removed 1 base from V and 5 bases from J, with 9 bases in between. The germline CDR1 and CDR2 sequences are SGHRS and YFSETQ. This CDR3 region has 13 residues. DNA of the CDR3: TGCGCCAGCAGCTTGAACGGGGAGGAGACCCAGTACTTC. Protein product: CASSLNGEETQYF.

The chain combines TRBV3-1 (or the pseudogene TRBV3-2) with TRBJ1-3, with D possibly TRBD1 on 6 matching bases. Per germline, CDR1 LGHDT and CDR2 YNNKEL (reference sequence). CDR3 length: 15 residues. Trimming removed 5 bases from V and 0 bases from J, with 11 bases in between. CDR3 bases: TGTGCCAGCAGCGCCCAAGGGGGCTCTGGAAACACCATATATTTT. Translating gives CASSAQGGSGNTIYF.

The chain joins TRBV2 to TRBJ2-7; TRBD2 might be the D (5 bases). V lost 8 bases to trimming and J lost 3 bases, with 14 bases between them. CDR3 length: 13 amino acids. Germline V gives CDR1 SNHLY, CDR2 FYNNEI. The CDR3 sequence is CASLAGLLYEQYF. CDR3 nucleotide sequence: TGTGCCAGCTTGGCTGGACTCCTCTACGAGCAGTACTTC.

Concerning this clone itself: A much bigger clone sits one base away, suggesting this may be a read error. The V gene is TRBV7-3, the J gene TRBJ1-1; no reliable D call. Trimming cost V 4 bases and J 1 base, with 4 bases left between them. Germline values: CDR1 SGHTA, CDR2 FQGTGA. The CDR3 totals 12 residues. The CDR3 nucleotides are TGTGCCAGCAGCTCACAGAACACTGAAGCTTTCTTT. It codes for CASSSQNTEAFF.

The V and J genes are TRBV7-3 and TRBJ1-1; 9 bases agree with TRBD1. The CDR3 totals 15 residues. The V gene's germline CDR1 is SGHTA and CDR2 FQGTGA. After removal of 5 bases from V and 5 bases from J, the junction contained 9 bases not matched to a gene. The CDR3: CASSPGTGRGTEAFF. In DNA, the CDR3 is TGTGCCAGCAGCCCAGGGACAGGGAGAGGGACTGAAGCTTTCTTT.

The CDR3 DNA follows: TGTGCCAGCAGCCCCGAAGGGGTGCTCGGGAACACTGAAGCTTTCTTT. It specifies CASSPEGVLGNTEAFF. This sequence joins TRBV5-6 and TRBJ1-1, with TRBD1 as a possible D gene (5 bases). V dropped 4 bases and J dropped 1 base, with 17 bases sitting between them. CDR3 length equals 16 residues. CDR1 and CDR2 (germline): SGHDT, YYEEEE.

The chain joins TRBV29-1 to TRBJ1-5; 7 bases agree with TRBD1. The CDR3 has 12 residues. Germline assignment: CDR1 SQVTM and CDR2 ANQGSEA. After removal of 4 bases from V and 7 bases from J, the junction contained 4 bases not matched to a gene. The chain's CDR3 is CSVGDSAQPQHF. CDR3 nucleotide sequence: TGCAGCGTTGGGGACAGTGCACAGCCCCAGCATTTT.

The chain is built from TRBV11-3 and TRBJ1-1; tentative D call: TRBD1 (5 bases). The V and J ends lost 5 bases and 4 bases respectively, with 14 bases between them. The CDR3 consists of 14 residues. CDR1 is SGHNT and CDR2 is YENEEA in the germline V gene. In nucleotides, the CDR3 is TGTGCCAGCAGCCGAACAGGAACGGTCACTGAAGCTTTCTTT. Encoded protein: CASSRTGTVTEAFF.

A remark on this clone: The same CDR3 is also encoded by other DNA sequences in this sample. The chain joins TRBV5-1 to TRBJ2-1; D remains ambiguous. The CDR3 totals 15 residues. Trimming shortened V by 0 bases and J by 0 bases, and 7 bases separated the two germline ends. The germline V gene encodes CDR1 SGHRS and CDR2 YFSETQ. The CDR3 sequence is CASSLGQASYNEQFF. The CDR3 bases are TGCGCCAGCAGCTTGGGGCAGGCCTCCTACAATGAGCAGTTCTTC.

This sequence joins TRBV28 and TRBJ1-5; D gene ambiguous. The CDR3 loop spans 15 amino acids. Trimming took 4 bases from V and 5 from J, leaving 15 bases between them. The V gene's germline CDR1 is MDHEN and CDR2 SYDVKM. CDR3 sequence: CASSSVPKHDQPQHF. The CDR3 DNA follows: TGTGCCAGCAGTTCGGTTCCTAAGCATGATCAGCCCCAGCATTTT. Using reference TRBV28 and TRBJ1-5 for the parts outside the CDR3, the full variable domain is DVKVTQSSRYLVKRTGEKVFLECVQDMDHENMFWYRQDPGLGLRLIYFSYDVKMKEKGDIPEGYSVSREKKERFSLILESASTNQTSMYLCASSSVPKHDQPQHFGDGTRLSIL.

The table lists this clone with a count of one. The chain carries TRBV3-1 (or the pseudogene TRBV3-2) and TRBJ1-3; the D is unclear. Germline values: CDR1 LGHDT, CDR2 YNNKEL (reference sequence). There are 17 residues in the CDR3. Trimming removed 1 base at V and 0 bases at J, with 13 bases between. The DNA for the CDR3 is TGTGCCAGCAGCCAAGTTAGACTGCGCGCCTCTGGAAACACCATATATTTT. Translated: CASSQVRLRASGNTIYF.

This chain joins TRBV3-1 (or the pseudogene TRBV3-2) and TRBJ2-1, with a tentative D call TRBD1 (5 bases). This CDR3 region has 15 residues. CDR1 is LGHDT and CDR2 is YNNKEL in the germline V gene (reference sequence). The V and J ends lost 3 bases and 0 bases respectively, with 9 bases between them. In DNA form, the CDR3 reads TGTGCCAGCAGCCAGGGGCCGAGCTCCTACAATGAGCAGTTCTTC. Translating it yields CASSQGPSSYNEQFF.

The chain joins TRBV9 to TRBJ1-4; tentatively, D is TRBD1 (5 bases). Germline V gene data show CDR1 as SGDLS and CDR2 as YYNGEE. Trimming pared 3 bases from V and 5 bases from J, leaving 11 bases between. CDR3 size: 14 residues. CDR3 sequence (DNA): TGTGCCAGCAGCGCGCGACAGCAAAATGAAAAACTGTTTTTT. It codes for CASSARQQNEKLFF.

This chain links TRBV10-3 with TRBJ1-4; D may be TRBD1 (5 bases). The V end was cut by 6 bases, the J end by 8 bases, with 13 bases between. Per the germline V gene, CDR1 is ENHRY and CDR2 is SYGVKD. This CDR3 comprises 13 residues. CDR3 nucleotides: TGTGCCATCAGCGACAGTCCTGGCGAAAAACTGTTTTTT. This sequence encodes CAISDSPGEKLFF.